Below are 23 T cell receptor beta chains sequenced from a single sample in a study of blood T cell repertoires in COVID-19. Clones were sequenced by immunoSEQ multiplex PCR, and TCRdb holds only the in-frame ones, with some missing. The sample lists 70,000 to 100,000 clones, 88% occurring once. Material: peripheral blood. These receptors originate from a woman aged 80 or older with active COVID-19.

With regard to this clone: Germline and junction disagree at one end, which may indicate a read error. The CDR3 spells CSASLSDNSPLHF. The CDR3, as DNA: TGCAGTGCTAGTCTCTCCGATAATTCACCCCTCCACTTT. The V gene is TRBV20-1, the J gene TRBJ1-6; D gene ambiguous. Germline values: CDR1 DFQATT, CDR2 SNEGSKA (reference sequence). This CDR3 region has 13 residues.

The chain is built from TRBV7-2 and TRBJ1-3, with D unclear. The CDR3 contains 16 residues. The ends were cut back, 5 bases at V and 0 bases at J, with 14 bases in the middle. CDR1 and CDR2 (germline): SGHTA, FQGNSA. DNA of the CDR3: TGTGCCAGCAGCCCCGGGATCCGGCGCTCTGGAAACACCATATATTTT. This gives the protein CASSPGIRRSGNTIYF.

CDR3 coding DNA: TGTGCCAGTATGGGACAGGGGGGACCGAACACCGGGGAGCTGTTTTTT. Its protein product is CASMGQGGPNTGELFF. The chain recombines TRBV19 with TRBJ2-2; the match to TRBD1 covers 11 bases. V was clipped by 7 bases and J by 0 bases; unmatched bases: 4. The CDR3 loop spans 16 amino acids. Germline V lookup: CDR1 LNHDA, CDR2 SQIVND (reference sequence).

CDR3 DNA sequence: TGTGCCAGCAGTTCCCGTAGGCTCAGTGCCAGGGAGACCCAGTACTTC. Amino acid sequence: CASSSRRLSARETQYF. The rearrangement links TRBV6-5 to TRBJ2-5; no clear D. Germline V gene data show CDR1 as MNHEY and CDR2 as SVGAGI. The ends were cut back, 4 bases at V and 5 bases at J, with 20 bases in the middle. This CDR3 contains 16 residues.

The chain recombines TRBV30 with TRBJ2-1; TRBD2 matches 8 bases. Trimming cost V 2 bases and J 2 bases; bases outside gene matches: 8. Germline loops: CDR1 GTSNPN, CDR2 SVGIG (reference sequence). This CDR3 comprises 16 residues. CDR3 residues: CAWSPIFSGTYNEQFF. The CDR3 DNA follows: TGTGCCTGGAGTCCCATTTTTAGCGGGACCTACAATGAGCAGTTCTTC. Based on the CDR3 plus reference TRBV30 and TRBJ2-1, the full variable domain is SQTIHQWPATLVQPVGSPLSLECTVEGTSNPNLYWYRQAAGRGLQLLFYSVGIGQISSEVPQNLSASRPQDRQFILSSKKLLLSDSGFYLCAWSPIFSGTYNEQFFGPGTRLTVL.

J is TRBJ1-2 and V is TRBV7-3; TRBD1 matches at 9 bases. V lost 5 bases, J lost 4 bases, and 2 bases stayed unmatched. Germline CDR1 SGHTA, CDR2 FQGTGA. This CDR3 has 13 amino acids. For the CDR3, the DNA is TGTGCCAGCAGCGAGACAGGGGGCTATGGCTACACCTTC. This translates into CASSETGGYGYTF.

The gene calls are TRBV6-5 and TRBJ1-6; TRBD1 matches 8 bases. V shed 6 bases and J 2 bases; nucleotides not matched to a gene: 3. The CDR3 spans 15 residues. Germline loops: CDR1 MNHEY, CDR2 SVGAGI. In DNA form, the CDR3 reads TGTGCCAGCAGGGGACAGGTGACCTATAATTCACCCCTCCACTTT. Translation: CASRGQVTYNSPLHF.

V is TRBV14 and J is TRBJ1-1; TRBD1 might be the D (6 bases). The CDR3 consists of 18 residues. CDR1 SGHDN and CDR2 FVKESK come from the germline V gene. V dropped 2 bases and J dropped 0 bases, with 19 bases sitting between them. CDR3 DNA sequence: TGTGCCAGCAGCCAAAAAAAGGGAGCAGGGGACATGAACACTGAAGCTTTCTTT. Translation: CASSQKKGAGDMNTEAFF.

V gene TRBV27 combines with J gene TRBJ2-2, with TRBD1 identical over 9 bases. V was clipped by 6 bases and J by 5 bases; unmatched bases: 10. The CDR3 has 16 residues. CDR1 and CDR2 from the germline V gene are MNHEY and SMNVEV (reference sequence). CDR3 nucleotides: TGTGCCAGCAGCTTAACAGGGGGCGCGTTGACCGGGGAGCTGTTTTTT. This gives the protein CASSLTGGALTGELFF.

The V and J genes are TRBV19 and TRBJ1-5, with D tentatively TRBD1 (5 bases). The CDR3 has 14 amino acids. The ends were cut back, 11 bases at V and 2 bases at J, with 16 bases in the middle. CDR1 and CDR2 from the germline V gene are LNHDA and SQIVND (reference sequence). The CDR3 nucleotides are TGTGCCGGGGGGGGATCGACTCGCAATCAGCCCCAGCATTTT. It is translated as CAGGGSTRNQPQHF. Together with reference TRBV19 and TRBJ1-5, the CDR3 gives the full variable domain: DGGITQSPKYLFRKEGQNVTLSCEQNLNHDAMYWYRQDPGQGLRLIYYSQIVNDFQKGDIAEGYSVSREKKESFPLTVTSAQKNPTAFYLCAGGGSTRNQPQHFGDGTRLSIL.

The chain employs TRBV7-9 and TRBJ2-1, with 7 bases matching TRBD2. The trim removed 6 bases at V and 7 bases at J, leaving 6 bases unmatched. The CDR3 is 13 amino acids. Germline CDR1 is SEHNR and CDR2 is FQNEAQ (reference sequence). In DNA form, the CDR3 reads TGTGCCAGCAGGTTATTGGGGGGGAATGAGCAGTTCTTC. Protein sequence: CASRLLGGNEQFF.

The J gene is TRBJ2-1, the V gene TRBV18, with 8 nucleotides matching TRBD2. The J segment lost 3 bases and the V segment lost 3 bases, leaving 4 bases of the junction unmatched. The CDR3 has 15 residues. CDR1 and CDR2 from the germline V gene are KGHSH and LQKENI. The CDR3 DNA reads TGTGCCAGCTCACCCGGGGGGGCTGTCTACAATGAGCAGTTCTTC. This encodes CASSPGGAVYNEQFF.

This chain uses TRBV5-6 with TRBJ2-2; 7 bases match TRBD2. In germline, CDR1 is SGHDT, CDR2 YYEEEE. This CDR3 has 16 amino acids. The trim removed 3 bases at V and 1 base at J, leaving 6 bases unmatched. The CDR3 spells CASSSGAGLNTGELFF. DNA for the CDR3: TGTGCCAGCAGCTCGGGAGCGGGGTTGAACACCGGGGAGCTGTTTTTT.

The chain is built from TRBV15 and TRBJ2-3; TRBD2 matches 13 bases. Per germline, CDR1 LNHNV and CDR2 YYDKDF (reference sequence). V was pared by 5 bases and J by 5 bases, with 10 bases of the junction left unmatched. The CDR3 has 17 amino acids. The CDR3 DNA sequence: TGTGCCACCAGCCGAGGGACTAGCGGGGTTTCAGGAGATACGCAGTATTTT. Its translation: CATSRGTSGVSGDTQYF.

This clone was seen only a few times. A junction boundary mismatches the germline segment, possibly from a read error. The V call is TRBV6-2 or TRBV6-3, the J call TRBJ1-2; 7 nucleotides line up with TRBD1. From germline, CDR1 is MNHEY and CDR2 SVGEGT. The CDR3 contains 16 residues. The CDR3 nucleotides are TGTGCCAGCAGTGACTCCTTCGGGACAGTGAACTATGGCTACACCTTC. Protein: CASSDSFGTVNYGYTF.

Here the CDR3 DNA reads TGTGCCAGCAGCTTTGGGACTAGCGGGAGGCCAGATACGCAGTATTTT. Translating gives CASSFGTSGRPDTQYF. This chain links TRBV5-6 with TRBJ2-3; 15 positions agree with TRBD2. V gave up 2 bases and J gave up 4 bases; unmatched junction bases: 2. The CDR3 has 16 amino acids. The germline CDR1 and CDR2 sequences are SGHDT and YYEEEE.

The chain links TRBV5-1 to TRBJ1-1; 7 bases are shared with TRBD1. Germline V gene sequence: CDR1 SGHRS, CDR2 YFSETQ. J was trimmed by 4 bases and V by 3 bases; bases with no gene match: 3. The CDR3 has 13 residues. The CDR3 region has the DNA TGCGCCAGCAGCTACAGGGGCGGCACTGAAGCTTTCTTT. Its translation is CASSYRGGTEAFF.

V and J are TRBV4-3 and TRBJ2-3; possibly TRBD1 for D (6 bases). Trimming took off 0 bases at V and 5 bases at J, with 15 bases between the two ends. This CDR3 spans 16 amino acids. Germline CDR1 reads LGHNA; CDR2 reads YSLEER. CDR3 residues: CASSQDEAGAEDTQYF. The CDR3 DNA sequence: TGCGCCAGCAGCCAAGATGAGGCAGGGGCGGAAGATACGCAGTATTTT.

The chain combines TRBV7-8 with TRBJ1-2; weak D call: TRBD1 (5 bases). Germline V CDR1 and CDR2: SGHVS, FQNEAQ. The V and J ends lost 0 bases and 7 bases respectively, with 15 bases between them. This CDR3 has 15 residues. The CDR3 nucleotides read TGTGCCAGCAGCTTAGCTATCGGACAAGTCTCTGGCTACACCTTC. Encoded protein: CASSLAIGQVSGYTF.

The chain links TRBV7-2 to TRBJ2-3, with 11 bases aligning to TRBD2. Germline assignment: CDR1 SGHTA and CDR2 FQGNSA. The CDR3 runs 18 residues. Trimming at V came to 5 bases and at J to 0 bases, leaving 10 bases not matched to a gene. This CDR3 is CASSPMRVAGGSTDTQYF. CDR3 DNA sequence: TGTGCCAGCAGCCCCATGCGAGTAGCGGGAGGGAGCACAGATACGCAGTATTTT.

The CDR3 here is CASSNIPDTQYF. In nucleotides, the CDR3 is TGTGCCAGCAGCAACATCCCCGATACGCAGTATTTT. The rearrangement uses TRBV21-1 and TRBJ2-3; TRBD1 is the table's D call and was not checked against the DNA. TRBV21-1 is designated a pseudogene. The CDR3 loop spans 12 amino acids.

The chain has TRBV5-1 and TRBJ2-2; the match to TRBD2 covers 10 bases. Germline loops: CDR1 SGHRS, CDR2 YFSETQ. V shed 4 bases, J shed 3 bases, and the junction held 6 bases outside the gene matches. CDR3 length: 16 amino acids. CDR3 DNA sequence: TGCGCCAGCAGCACCGGGACTAGCGTCTACACCGGGGAGCTGTTTTTT. This translates into CASSTGTSVYTGELFF.

This clone has just a few counts. This rearrangement joins TRBV28 to TRBJ1-5, with D possibly TRBD1 on 5 matching bases. The CDR3 spans 15 residues. Trimming shortened V by 1 base and J by 7 bases, and 14 bases separated the two germline ends. CDR1 and CDR2 from the germline V gene are MDHEN and SYDVKM. The DNA for the CDR3 is TGTGCCAGCAGTTTATTGGGAGGGCGGGGGCAGCCCCAGCATTTT. Translating it yields CASSLLGGRGQPQHF.